This T cell receptor (beta chain) is from a study of T-cell reconstitution after alpha-beta-depleted transplantation in children. Trimming left V 6 bases short and J 6 bases short, with 14 bases between. The CDR3 covers 13 residues. Germline loops: CDR1 SGHTA, CDR2 FQGTGA. This clonotype came up a few times. Preparation of the TCRbeta library involved a method that used unique molecular identifiers. TCRdb itself ran the PCR reads through MiXCR, one entry per CDR3 protein. In the table there are some 490,000 distinct CDR3 sequences, under 15% of which are singletons. This receptor was obtained from a human donor who donated a stem cell graft to a child with combined immunodeficiency. The sample here was PBMCs from the stem cell graft donor, taken from the stem cell graft. The chain couples TRBV7-3 to TRBJ1-1, with D unresolved. The CDR3 DNA follows: TGTGCCAGCAGTACAGTTTTGGCTGCTGAAGCTTTCTTT. This codes for CASSTVLAAEAFF.